This TCR beta chain came from a study of cytomegalovirus exposure and HLA in healthy donors. The study ran its PCR with 60 Vbeta and 13 Jbeta primers. Repertoires were generated with immunoSEQ multiplex PCR, while TCRdb's copy carries only in-frame clones and drops some. The sample carries 150,000 to 200,000 clones, about 70% recorded once. This clone was found once. The TCR comes from a woman under 30 in good health and CMV-seropositive. The sequenced material came from PBMCs.

CDR3 loop: CASSQGTGADYEQYF. CDR3 bases: TGTGCCAGCAGCCAAGGGACAGGGGCCGACTACGAGCAGTACTTC. The gene calls are TRBV5-8 and TRBJ2-7, with 10 bases that match TRBD1. Germline V CDR1 and CDR2: SGHTS, YDEGEE. The length of the CDR3 is 15 residues. V gave up 4 bases and J gave up 3 bases; unmatched junction bases: 7.